These 23 T cell receptor beta chains were sequenced from one sample in a study of T cells in narcolepsy. The table came from immunoSEQ multiplex PCR; TCRdb's copy has only in-frame clones and leaves some out. The data hold around 27,000 clones, with approximately 80% observed a single time. Sequences were obtained from CD45RA- memory CD4+ T cells from PBMCs. These receptors all come from a human donor with narcolepsy.

The V gene is TRBV5-4, the J gene TRBJ2-3; 10 nucleotides agree with TRBD1. V lost 1 base and J lost 0; bases outside the gene matches: 2. Germline V gene lookup returns CDR1 SGHNT and CDR2 YYREEE (reference sequence). CDR3 size: 16 residues. CDR3 nucleotides: TGTGCCAGCAGCTTGAGGACAGGGGGGAGCACAGATACGCAGTATTTT. It encodes CASSLRTGGSTDTQYF.

This clone has just a few counts. The J gene is TRBJ1-1, the V gene TRBV30; the D is unclear. The V gene's germline CDR1 is GTSNPN and CDR2 SVGIG (reference sequence). The CDR3 is made up of 13 amino acids. V lost 1 base and J lost 1, with 7 bases in between. The CDR3 DNA follows: TGTGCCTGGAGTGCCTCAGCGAACACTGAAGCTTTCTTT. Amino acids: CAWSASANTEAFF.

The genes are TRBV5-6 and TRBJ1-1; D is unresolved. The V end lost 4 bases, the J end lost 11 bases, and 15 bases lay between the germline ends. Germline CDR1 SGHDT, CDR2 YYEEEE. This CDR3 has 12 amino acids. CDR3 DNA sequence: TGTGCCAGCAGCCGAGACTTGAGTGTTGCTTTCTTT. Its protein is CASSRDLSVAFF.

The chain carries TRBV7-8 and TRBJ2-7, with 10 bases matching TRBD2. Germline CDR1 reads SGHVS; CDR2 reads FQNEAQ. The CDR3 is 14 amino acids. Trimming at V came to 3 bases and at J to 3 bases, leaving 2 bases not matched to a gene. The CDR3 coding sequence is TGTGCCAGCAGCTTGCGACTAGCGGGCTACGAGCAGTACTTC. It specifies CASSLRLAGYEQYF.

V is TRBV4-1 and J is TRBJ1-5; D remains unclear. The germline gives CDR1 MGHRA, CDR2 YSYEKL. This CDR3 has 14 amino acids. V was clipped by 4 bases and J by 2 bases, with 9 bases between them. The CDR3 region is CASSPGSRNQPQHF. DNA for the CDR3: TGCGCCAGCAGCCCCGGAAGCCGCAATCAGCCCCAGCATTTT.

The chain recombines TRBV11-1 with TRBJ2-7, with D perhaps matching TRBD1 (6 bases). Germline V lookup: CDR1 SGHAT, CDR2 FQDESV (reference sequence). The CDR3 consists of 12 residues. V was pared by 6 bases and J by 1 base, with 7 bases between. CDR3 DNA: TGTGCCAGCAGAGGACAGTCCTACGAGCAGTACTTC. It yields the protein CASRGQSYEQYF.

V gene TRBV7-2 combines with J gene TRBJ2-3, with D uncertain. Trimming left V 2 bases short and J 7 bases short, with 10 bases between. Germline V lookup: CDR1 SGHTA, CDR2 FQGNSA. This CDR3 is built from 13 residues. CDR3 protein: CASSLPTSHTQYF. CDR3 bases: TGTGCCAGCAGCTTACCCACGTCGCATACGCAGTATTTT.

This clone was seen just once. J is TRBJ1-1 and V is TRBV27; 8 nucleotides align to TRBD1. Germline values: CDR1 MNHEY, CDR2 SMNVEV (reference sequence). The V segment lost 5 bases and the J segment 1 base; nucleotides outside the gene matches: 6. The CDR3 is made up of 15 amino acids. CDR3 sequence reads: CASSPWTGQNTEAFF. The DNA of the CDR3 is TGTGCCAGCAGTCCGTGGACAGGGCAGAACACTGAAGCTTTCTTT.

The rearrangement joins TRBV4-1 to TRBJ1-1; D is ambiguous. The germline gives CDR1 MGHRA, CDR2 YSYEKL. The CDR3 is 18 residues long. V was pared by 1 base and J by 3 bases, with 21 bases between. In nucleotides, the CDR3 is TGCGCCAGCAGCCAAGGAAAGGGTATGCGCCGGATTTACACTGAAGCTTTCTTT. It yields the protein CASSQGKGMRRIYTEAFF.

The gene calls are TRBV15 and TRBJ2-2; 12 bases are a match to TRBD2. Germline V gene lookup returns CDR1 LNHNV and CDR2 YYDKDF (reference sequence). This CDR3 has 18 residues. V was pared by 0 bases and J by 4 bases, with 6 bases of the junction left unmatched. In DNA form, the CDR3 reads TGTGCCACCAGCAGAGAACCTAGCGGGAGGGCGGGCACCGGGGAGCTGTTTTTT. This translates into CATSREPSGRAGTGELFF.

The chain recombines TRBV5-4 with TRBJ2-1; the D gene is possibly TRBD1 (5 bases). The CDR3 spans 14 residues. Germline values: CDR1 SGHNT, CDR2 YYREEE (reference sequence). Trimming pared 3 bases from V and 8 bases from J, leaving 15 bases between. The CDR3 is CASSSGQTKYEQFF. For the CDR3, the DNA is TGTGCCAGCAGCTCCGGACAAACCAAATATGAGCAGTTCTTC.

The J gene is TRBJ2-3, the V gene TRBV2; a possible D gene is TRBD1 (6 bases). Trimming pared 8 bases from V and 0 bases from J, leaving 24 bases between. CDR1 SNHLY and CDR2 FYNNEI come from the germline V gene. This CDR3 contains 18 residues. CDR3 sequence: CASGYRAPSAQSTDTQYF. Here the CDR3 DNA reads TGTGCCAGCGGATACAGGGCCCCTAGTGCACAAAGCACAGATACGCAGTATTTT.

J is TRBJ2-2 and V is TRBV5-6; maybe TRBD1 (6 bases). The V gene's germline CDR1 is SGHDT and CDR2 YYEEEE. This CDR3 has 15 residues. V lost 4 bases to trimming and J lost 7 bases, with 17 bases between them. For the CDR3, the DNA is TGTGCCAGCAGCCCGACCGACAGGTTCGGCGGGGAGCTGTTTTTT. Translating it yields CASSPTDRFGGELFF. Looking up the rest from reference TRBV5-6 and TRBJ2-2 gives the full variable domain: DAGVTQSPTHLIKTRGQQVTLRCSPKSGHDTVSWYQQALGQGPQFIFQYYEEEERQRGNFPDRFSGHQFPNYSSELNVNALLLGDSALYLCASSPTDRFGGELFFGEGSRLTVL.

The gene calls are TRBV19 and TRBJ1-5; no firm D call. Germline V gene sequence: CDR1 LNHDA, CDR2 SQIVND (reference sequence). This CDR3 has 13 residues. Between the trimmed V and J ends, which lost 3 bases and 2 bases, there was a span of 5 bases. This chain's CDR3 is CASSITRNQPQHF. For the CDR3, the DNA is TGTGCCAGTAGTATCACGCGCAATCAGCCCCAGCATTTT.

The chain joins TRBV6-1 to TRBJ1-4; 9 nucleotides line up with TRBD1. The germline V gene has CDR1 MNHNS and CDR2 SASEGT. The CDR3 is 14 residues long. Trimming took 3 bases from V and 7 from J; bases not matched to a gene: 3. CDR3 in amino acids: CASSEYRGLEKLFF. DNA for the CDR3: TGTGCCAGCAGTGAGTACAGGGGGCTTGAAAAACTGTTTTTT.

The CDR3 coding sequence is TGCGCCAGCAGCTTGAACGGGGGTCTTGGGAATGAGCAGTTCTTC. Amino acids: CASSLNGGLGNEQFF. The rearrangement joins TRBV5-1 to TRBJ2-1; TRBD2 is a possible D gene (6 bases). The CDR3 loop spans 15 amino acids. Germline assignment: CDR1 SGHRS and CDR2 YFSETQ. The V end lost 1 base, the J end lost 7 bases, and 15 bases lay between the germline ends.

V is TRBV18 and J is TRBJ1-5; maybe TRBD1 (6 bases). V was shortened by 4 bases and J by 0 bases, with 19 bases between the two germline ends. The CDR3 extends over 18 amino acids. Germline V lookup: CDR1 KGHSH, CDR2 LQKENI. DNA of the CDR3: TGTGCCAGCTCACAATCTCCGTCGACAGGATATAGCAATCAGCCCCAGCATTTT. Amino acid sequence: CASSQSPSTGYSNQPQHF.

The chain joins TRBV5-4 to TRBJ1-6; the match to TRBD1 covers 8 bases. The germline V gene encodes CDR1 SGHNT and CDR2 YYREEE (reference sequence). J gave up 7 bases and V 1 base, and 13 bases lay outside the gene matches. The CDR3 covers 18 residues. The CDR3 region has the DNA TGTGCCAGCAGCTTGTTTGCAGGGGGCGCCAAGGGGAATTCACCCCTCCACTTT. Protein product: CASSLFAGGAKGNSPLHF.

The chain carries TRBV6-5 and TRBJ1-6, with D unclear. Germline V CDR1 and CDR2: MNHEY, SVGAGI. The length of the CDR3 is 14 residues. Deletions cut 5 bases from V and 6 bases from J, with 11 bases between. CDR3 residues: CASSTALGNSPLHF. Here the CDR3 DNA reads TGTGCCAGCAGTACTGCGCTGGGTAATTCACCCCTCCACTTT.

The rearrangement joins TRBV6-1 to TRBJ1-2, with unresolved D. This CDR3 comprises 15 residues. Trimming left V 5 bases short and J 5 bases short, with 18 bases between. Germline values: CDR1 MNHNS, CDR2 SASEGT. CDR3: CASSFRGDRVYGYTF. CDR3 in DNA: TGTGCCAGCAGTTTCCGCGGGGATAGAGTTTATGGCTACACCTTC.

The chain carries TRBV14 and TRBJ1-2, with D possibly TRBD1 on 6 matching bases. The CDR3 length is 15 residues. V shed 0 bases and J shed 8 bases, with 16 bases lying between them. Germline assignment: CDR1 SGHDN and CDR2 FVKESK. The CDR3 DNA is TGTGCCAGCAGCCAAGAAACAGGGAGTAGGGGAGGCTACACCTTC. As protein: CASSQETGSRGGYTF.

Sample share makes this clone medium-sized. The genes are TRBV2 and TRBJ2-7; D is perhaps TRBD2 (6 bases). Trimming removed 6 bases at V and 7 bases at J, with 16 bases between. This CDR3 is 13 amino acids long. CDR1 SNHLY and CDR2 FYNNEI come from the germline V gene. The CDR3 is CASSLTMEGEQYF. CDR3 nucleotides: TGTGCCAGCAGCCTAACCATGGAGGGGGAGCAGTACTTC.

This chain links TRBV28 with TRBJ1-3; D may be TRBD1 (5 bases). The V end was cut by 3 bases, the J end by 4 bases, with 16 bases between. CDR3 length equals 16 residues. The germline V gene encodes CDR1 MDHEN and CDR2 SYDVKM. This CDR3 reads CASSLFGGESGNTIYF. The CDR3 DNA reads TGTGCCAGCAGTTTGTTTGGGGGGGAATCCGGAAACACCATATATTTT.